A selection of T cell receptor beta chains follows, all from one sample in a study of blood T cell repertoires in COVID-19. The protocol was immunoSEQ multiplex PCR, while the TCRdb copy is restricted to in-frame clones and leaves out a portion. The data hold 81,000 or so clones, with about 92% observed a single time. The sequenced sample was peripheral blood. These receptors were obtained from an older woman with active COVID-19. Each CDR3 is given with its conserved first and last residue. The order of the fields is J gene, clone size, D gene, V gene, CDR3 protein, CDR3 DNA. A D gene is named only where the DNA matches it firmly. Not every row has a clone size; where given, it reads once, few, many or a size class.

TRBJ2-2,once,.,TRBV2,CASIRQVTGELFF,TGTGCCAGCATTAGGCAGGTCACCGGGGAGCTGTTTTTT
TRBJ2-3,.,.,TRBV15,CATSRKPGTGDTQYF,TGTGCCACCAGCAGAAAACCGGGGACTGGGGATACGCAGTATTTT
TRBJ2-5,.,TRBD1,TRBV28,CASRGPGTGGLETQYF,TGTGCCAGCAGGGGCCCCGGGACAGGGGGCCTGGAGACCCAGTACTTC
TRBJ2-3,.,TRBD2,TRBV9,CASSVAGRYTDTQYF,TGTGCCAGCAGCGTAGCCGGGAGGTACACAGATACGCAGTATTTT
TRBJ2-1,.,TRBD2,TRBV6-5,CASSAGAIHNEQFF,TGTGCCAGCTCAGCGGGAGCCATCCACAATGAGCAGTTCTTC
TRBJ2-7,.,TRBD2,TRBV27,CASSLSAGVGEQYF,TGTGCCAGCAGTTTATCGGCGGGGGTGGGGGAGCAGTACTTC
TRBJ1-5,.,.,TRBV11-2,CASSLVAMPSNQPQHF,TGTGCCAGCAGCTTAGTAGCTATGCCCTCCAATCAGCCCCAGCATTTT
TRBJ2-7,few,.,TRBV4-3,CASSQDISRGIYEQYF,TGCGCCAGCAGCCAAGATATAAGCAGGGGAATCTACGAGCAGTACTTC
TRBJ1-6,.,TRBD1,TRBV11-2,CASSLLDRGSPLHF,TGTGCCAGCAGCCTACTCGACAGGGGTTCACCCCTCCACTTT
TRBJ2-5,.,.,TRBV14,CASSKRVQETQYF,TGTGCCAGCAGCAAGCGCGTCCAAGAGACCCAGTACTTC
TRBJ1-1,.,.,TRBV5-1,CASSLALGRGTEAFF,TGCGCCAGCAGCTTGGCCCTGGGGAGAGGCACTGAAGCTTTCTTT
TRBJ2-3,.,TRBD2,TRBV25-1,CASAGTSYADTQYF,TGTGCCAGCGCCGGGACTAGCTACGCAGATACGCAGTATTTT
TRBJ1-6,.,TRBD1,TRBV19,CASGQGNSPLHF,TGTGCCAGTGGACAGGGTAATTCACCCCTCCACTTT
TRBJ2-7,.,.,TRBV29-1,CSVEGSEKDTGGHEQYF,TGCAGCGTTGAAGGATCAGAGAAAGACACGGGGGGCCACGAGCAGTACTTC
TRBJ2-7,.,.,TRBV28,CASSPALGPYEQYF,TGTGCCAGCAGCCCGGCCCTAGGCCCCTACGAGCAGTACTTC
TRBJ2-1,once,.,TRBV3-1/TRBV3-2,CASSQVGGVSYNEQFF,TGTGCCAGCAGCCAAGTAGGCGGGGTCTCCTACAATGAGCAGTTCTTC
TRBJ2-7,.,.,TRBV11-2,CASSLATGTSYEQYF,TGTGCCAGCAGCTTAGCGACAGGGACTTCGTACGAGCAGTACTTC
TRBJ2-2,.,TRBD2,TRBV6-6,CASRPSGGNTGELFF,TGTGCCAGCAGACCCAGCGGGGGGAACACCGGGGAGCTGTTTTTT
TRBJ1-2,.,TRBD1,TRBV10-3,CATWDRANYGYTF,TGTGCCACCTGGGACAGAGCTAACTATGGCTACACCTTC
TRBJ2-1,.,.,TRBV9,CASSAGGAHNEQFF,TGTGCCAGCAGCGCCGGAGGGGCTCACAATGAGCAGTTCTTC
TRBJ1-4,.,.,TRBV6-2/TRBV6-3,CASSLQVRPNEKLFF,TGTGCCAGCAGTCTACAGGTTCGGCCTAATGAAAAACTGTTTTTT
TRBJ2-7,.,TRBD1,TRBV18,CASSPSRDRGWEQYF,TGTGCCAGCTCACCCTCGAGGGACAGGGGTTGGGAGCAGTACTTC
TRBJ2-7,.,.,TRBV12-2,CASRLHAKTYEQYF,TGTGCAAGTCGCTTACACGCGAAGACCTACGAGCAGTACTTC
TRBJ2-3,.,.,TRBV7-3,CASSLVGVGTDTQYF,TGTGCCAGCAGCTTAGTCGGGGTGGGCACAGATACGCAGTATTTT
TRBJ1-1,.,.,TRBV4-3,CASSQEGRGSAFF,TGCGCCAGCAGCCAAGAAGGAAGGGGGTCGGCTTTCTTT
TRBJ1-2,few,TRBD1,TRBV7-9,CASSPPRTGDNYGYTF,TGTGCCAGCAGCCCACCGCGGACAGGTGATAACTATGGCTACACCTTC